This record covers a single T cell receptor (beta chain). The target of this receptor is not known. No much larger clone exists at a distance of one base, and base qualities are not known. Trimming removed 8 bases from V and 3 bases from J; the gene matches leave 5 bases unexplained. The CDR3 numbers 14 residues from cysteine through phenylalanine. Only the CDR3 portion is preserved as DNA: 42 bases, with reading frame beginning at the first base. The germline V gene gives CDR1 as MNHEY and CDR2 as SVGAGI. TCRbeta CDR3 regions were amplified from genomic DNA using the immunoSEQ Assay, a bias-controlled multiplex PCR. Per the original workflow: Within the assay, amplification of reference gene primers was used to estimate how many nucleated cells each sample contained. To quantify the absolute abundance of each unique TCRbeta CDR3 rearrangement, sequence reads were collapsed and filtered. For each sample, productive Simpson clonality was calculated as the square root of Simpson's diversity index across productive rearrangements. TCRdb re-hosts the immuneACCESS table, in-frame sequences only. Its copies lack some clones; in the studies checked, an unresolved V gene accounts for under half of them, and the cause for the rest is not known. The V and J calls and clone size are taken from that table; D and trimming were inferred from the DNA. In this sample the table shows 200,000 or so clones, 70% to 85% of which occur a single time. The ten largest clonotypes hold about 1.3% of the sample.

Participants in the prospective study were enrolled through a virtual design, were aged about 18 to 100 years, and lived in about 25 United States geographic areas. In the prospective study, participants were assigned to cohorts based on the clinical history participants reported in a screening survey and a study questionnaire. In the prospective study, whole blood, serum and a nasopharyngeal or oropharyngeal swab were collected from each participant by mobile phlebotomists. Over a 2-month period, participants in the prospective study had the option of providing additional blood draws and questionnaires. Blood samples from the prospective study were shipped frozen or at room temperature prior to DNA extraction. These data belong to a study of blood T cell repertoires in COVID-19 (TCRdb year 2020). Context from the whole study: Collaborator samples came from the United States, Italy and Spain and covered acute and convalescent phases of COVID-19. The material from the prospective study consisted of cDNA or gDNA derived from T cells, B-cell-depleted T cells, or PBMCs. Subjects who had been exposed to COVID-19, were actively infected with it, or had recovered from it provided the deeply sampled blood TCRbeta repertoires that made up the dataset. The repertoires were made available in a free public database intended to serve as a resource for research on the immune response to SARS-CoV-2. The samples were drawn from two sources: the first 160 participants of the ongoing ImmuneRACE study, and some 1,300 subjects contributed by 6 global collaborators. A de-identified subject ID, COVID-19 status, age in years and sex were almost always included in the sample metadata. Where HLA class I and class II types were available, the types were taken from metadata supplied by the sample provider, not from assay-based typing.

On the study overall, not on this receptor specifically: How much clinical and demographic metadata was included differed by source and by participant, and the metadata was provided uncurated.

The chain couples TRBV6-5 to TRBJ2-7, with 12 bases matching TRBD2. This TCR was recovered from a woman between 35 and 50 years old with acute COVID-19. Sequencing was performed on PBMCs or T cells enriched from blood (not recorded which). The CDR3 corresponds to CASRRTSGDYEQYF. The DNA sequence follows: TGTGCCAGCCGGAGGACTAGCGGGGACTACGAGCAGTACTTC.